This T cell receptor beta chain was captured in a study of shared clonotypes between healthy human individuals. Across the whole study: The study used three CD4 naive, three CD4 memory, two CD8 naive and one CD8 memory plate per donor.

Trimming left V 3 bases short and J 5 bases short, with 7 bases between. In germline, CDR1 is KGHSH, CDR2 LQKENI. The CDR3 extends over 12 amino acids. Regarding this clone: Its antigen is unidentified.

Every immunoSEQ plate was one replicate of a subset's evenly spread DNA. Libraries were prepared by immunoSEQ multiplex PCR; TCRdb keeps only in-frame clonotypes and omits some of them. The sample has about 1.5 million clones; roughly 98% are singletons. Findings and caveats of the study: Clonotype sharing among donors was expected to depend on sequencing depth. Naive subsets typically showed greater estimated richness than memory subsets.

This TCR was sampled from a man aged 30 to 45 in good health. The sequenced sample was naive CD4+ T cells sorted from blood. Described subset: CD45RA+ positively selected. The genes are TRBV18 and TRBJ2-5; D is unresolved. DNA for the CDR3: TGTGCCAGCTCACCCTCGTTTGAGACCCAGTACTTC. Amino acids: CASSPSFETQYF.